A single sample is the source of the 30 T cell receptor beta chains below, sequenced in a study of blood T cell repertoires in COVID-19. Some clones are missing from TCRdb's copy, which holds only in-frame ones; the method was immunoSEQ multiplex PCR. The sample holds about 250,000 clones, approximately 90% seen once. The sample was PBMCs or T cells enriched from blood (not recorded which). The receptors here all came from a man aged 40-49 years who had recovered from COVID-19.

This rearrangement joins TRBV4-2 to TRBJ2-7; D is perhaps TRBD2 (5 bases). The CDR3 extends over 17 amino acids. Germline values: CDR1 LGHNA, CDR2 YNFKEQ. V lost 1 base and J lost 0, with 16 bases in between. CDR3 residues: CASSQAEGVDFSYEQYF. In DNA, the CDR3 is TGTGCCAGCAGCCAAGCAGAGGGAGTCGACTTCTCCTACGAGCAGTACTTC.

This chain connects TRBV18 to TRBJ2-1; a possible D gene is TRBD1 (5 bases). Trimming cost V 1 base and J 0 bases, with 7 bases left between them. CDR3 length: 15 amino acids. Germline loops: CDR1 KGHSH, CDR2 LQKENI. CDR3 region: CASSPRGHSYNEQFF. The CDR3, as DNA: TGTGCCAGCTCACCACGCGGACACTCCTACAATGAGCAGTTCTTC.

This clone was detected a few times. The chain combines TRBV7-2 with TRBJ2-2, with 7 bases matching TRBD1. Germline CDR1 and CDR2: SGHTA and FQGNSA. There are 14 residues in the CDR3. J gave up 4 bases and V 8 bases, and 7 bases lay outside the gene matches. The CDR3 sequence is CASPGGSCTGELFF. CDR3 coding DNA: TGTGCCAGCCCAGGGGGTTCTTGCACCGGGGAGCTGTTTTTT.

CDR3 in DNA: TGTGCCAGCAGCGGTTCGGGAGGGCCGGCCACCGGGGAGCTGTTTTTT. Protein product: CASSGSGGPATGELFF. The chain couples TRBV5-4 to TRBJ2-2; TRBD2 matches at 8 bases. CDR1 SGHNT and CDR2 YYREEE come from the germline V gene (reference sequence). Trimming at V came to 4 bases and at J to 4 bases, leaving 9 bases not matched to a gene. The CDR3 has 16 amino acids.

The chain combines TRBV10-2 with TRBJ2-7, with TRBD2 as a possible D gene (6 bases). V was shortened by 2 bases and J by 3 bases, with 14 bases between the two germline ends. CDR1 and CDR2 (germline): WSHSY, SAAADI. This CDR3 spans 15 amino acids. CDR3 region: CASSENGWGVYEQYF. CDR3 coding DNA: TGCGCCAGCAGTGAGAACGGGTGGGGGGTCTACGAGCAGTACTTC.

J is TRBJ1-3 and V is TRBV4-1; no definite D call. CDR1 is MGHRA and CDR2 is YSYEKL in the germline V gene. V dropped 0 bases and J dropped 0 bases, with 9 bases sitting between them. The CDR3 runs to 16 residues. Written as DNA, the CDR3 is TGCGCCAGCAGCCAAGATCAGGTAGACTCTGGAAACACCATATATTTT. It translates to CASSQDQVDSGNTIYF.

The chain carries TRBV28 and TRBJ2-7; no clear D gene. V was clipped by 3 bases and J by 2 bases, with 8 bases between them. The CDR3 is 13 amino acids. Germline CDR1 reads MDHEN; CDR2 reads SYDVKM. The CDR3 coding sequence is TGTGCCAGCAGTTTGTTTACAGCCTACGAGCAGTACTTC. It encodes CASSLFTAYEQYF.

The chain is built from TRBV9 and TRBJ2-3; 8 nucleotides align to TRBD2. This CDR3 comprises 19 residues. V was clipped by 0 bases and J by 0 bases; unmatched bases: 12. Germline CDR1 reads SGDLS; CDR2 reads YYNGEE. The CDR3: CASSVADRGGPASTDTQYF. For the CDR3, the DNA is TGTGCCAGCAGCGTAGCTGACCGCGGGGGGCCCGCTAGCACAGATACGCAGTATTTT.

This chain connects TRBV11-3 to TRBJ2-1, with 10 positions matching TRBD2. The CDR3 length is 15 residues. The germline gives CDR1 SGHNT, CDR2 YENEEA. The ends lost 1 base at V and 4 bases at J; junction bases unmatched: 1. In nucleotides, the CDR3 is TGTGCCAGCAGCTTAGCAGCGGGGGGGTACAATGAGCAGTTCTTC. This codes for CASSLAAGGYNEQFF.

This sequence joins TRBV24-1 and TRBJ2-3; D might be TRBD2 (6 bases). Trimming took 10 bases from V and 2 from J, leaving 18 bases between them. The CDR3 consists of 15 residues. Germline-derived CDR1 and CDR2 are KGHDR and SFDVKD. CDR3 nucleotide sequence: TGTGCCACTACAGGTGGGGGGATGCACACAGATACGCAGTATTTT. The encoded protein is CATTGGGMHTDTQYF.

The chain uses TRBV7-9 and TRBJ2-5, with D perhaps TRBD1 (5 bases). This CDR3 comprises 17 residues. CDR1 is SEHNR and CDR2 is FQNEAQ in the germline V gene (reference sequence). V lost 5 bases to trimming and J lost 5 bases, with 24 bases between them. Here the CDR3 DNA reads TGTGCCAGCAGCCCTAATCGAATACAGGCCCTCGGGGAGACCCAGTACTTC. Amino acid sequence: CASSPNRIQALGETQYF. The full variable domain, with the rest looked up from reference TRBV7-9 and TRBJ2-5, is DTGVSQNPRHKITKRGQNVTFRCDPISEHNRLYWYRQTLGQGPEFLTYFQNEAQLEKSRLLSDRFSAERPKGSFSTLEIQRTEQGDSAMYLCASSPNRIQALGETQYFGPGTRLLVL.

The V call is TRBV19, the J call TRBJ2-3; TRBD2 matches at 14 bases. The CDR3 extends over 18 amino acids. Looked up from germline, CDR1 is LNHDA and CDR2 is SQIVND (reference sequence). The V segment lost 4 bases and the J segment 0 bases; nucleotides outside the gene matches: 6. CDR3 nucleotide sequence: TGTGCCAGTAGTACCGGACTAGCGGGAGGTACTAGCACAGATACGCAGTATTTT. Translating it yields CASSTGLAGGTSTDTQYF.

V gene TRBV28 combines with J gene TRBJ1-5, with 8 bases matching TRBD1. Losses at the gene ends were 3 bases for V and 5 bases for J; bases not matched to a gene: 24. CDR1 and CDR2 (germline): MDHEN, SYDVKM. CDR3 length: 21 amino acids. The CDR3 region has the DNA TGTGCCAGCAGTTTCCGACAGGGGTCTTGGATGTTGGAGAGGATCGATCAGCCCCAGCATTTT. It specifies CASSFRQGSWMLERIDQPQHF.

CDR3 amino acids: CASSLRRGRAVYNEQFF. CDR3 coding DNA: TGTGCCAGCAGCCTACGGCGCGGGAGGGCCGTTTACAATGAGCAGTTCTTC. The genes are TRBV9 and TRBJ2-1, with 9 bases aligning to TRBD2. CDR1 and CDR2 from the germline V gene are SGDLS and YYNGEE. V lost 4 bases to trimming and J lost 4 bases; unmatched junction nucleotides: 12. This CDR3 has 17 residues. Full variable domain (remainder filled in from reference TRBV9 and TRBJ2-1): DSGVTQTPKHLITATGQRVTLRCSPRSGDLSVYWYQQSLDQGLQFLIQYYNGEERAKGNILERFSAQQFPDLHSELNLSSLELGDSALYFCASSLRRGRAVYNEQFFGPGTRLTVL.

The CDR3 DNA is TGTGCCAGCAGTCCGCCGGGACAGGGGGCGGGAAAACTGTTTTTT. Amino acids: CASSPPGQGAGKLFF. The gene calls are TRBV6-2 or TRBV6-3 and TRBJ1-4; 12 bases agree with TRBD1. J gave up 10 bases and V 5 bases, and 8 bases lay outside the gene matches. Per germline, CDR1 MNHEY and CDR2 SVGEGT. This CDR3 comprises 15 residues.

The chain has TRBV11-3 and TRBJ1-1; TRBD1 agrees at 7 bases. V trimming: 4 bases; J trimming: 3 bases; junction bases outside the gene matches: 20. CDR1 is SGHNT, CDR2 YENEEA, per germline. The CDR3 sequence is 19 residues long. The CDR3 spells CASSYGADNRGVRDTEAFF. The CDR3 DNA reads as TGTGCCAGCAGCTACGGGGCGGATAACAGGGGTGTGAGGGACACTGAAGCTTTCTTT.

The chain combines TRBV12-5 with TRBJ1-4; D is perhaps TRBD1 (5 bases). The V and J ends lost 2 bases and 6 bases respectively, with 7 bases between them. CDR1 LGHNT and CDR2 FRNRAP come from the germline V gene. The CDR3 is made up of 13 amino acids. Here the CDR3 reads CASGLFRDEKLFF. In DNA form, the CDR3 reads TGTGCTAGTGGTTTGTTCAGGGATGAAAAACTGTTTTTT.

The rearrangement joins TRBV27 to TRBJ2-2; 7 nucleotides match TRBD1. Trimming took 5 bases from V and 1 from J; bases not matched to a gene: 10. Germline lookup yields CDR1 MNHEY and CDR2 SMNVEV (reference sequence). CDR3 length: 17 residues. CDR3 bases: TGTGCCAGCAGTCTAGGGGACAGAATAAGGAACACCGGGGAGCTGTTTTTT. It is translated as CASSLGDRIRNTGELFF.

J is TRBJ1-2 and V is TRBV5-1; D possibly corresponds to TRBD1 (6 bases). The CDR3 loop spans 15 amino acids. With 0 bases removed from V and 1 base from J, the gap between germline ends came to 10 bases. Germline assignment: CDR1 SGHRS and CDR2 YFSETQ. CDR3 nucleotides: TGCGCCAGCAGCTTGGTGGGGGCGGATAACTATGGCTACACCTTC. Translated: CASSLVGADNYGYTF. The full variable domain, in which reference TRBV5-1 and TRBJ1-2 provide the parts outside the CDR3, is KAGVTQTPRYLIKTRGQQVTLSCSPISGHRSVSWYQQTPGQGLQFLFEYFSETQRNKGNFPGRFSGRQFSNSRSEMNVSTLELGDSALYLCASSLVGADNYGYTFGSGTRLTVV.

This clone was seen only once. The chain has TRBV6-5 and TRBJ2-3, with a tentative D call TRBD2 (5 bases). Germline V gives CDR1 MNHEY, CDR2 SVGAGI. The CDR3 is 15 amino acids. V lost 2 bases, J lost 6 bases, and 15 bases lay in between. CDR3: CASSYGLGETDTQYF. The CDR3 DNA reads as TGTGCCAGCAGTTACGGACTCGGGGAAACGGATACGCAGTATTTT.

CDR3 sequence: CASSSGVGEKLFF. The CDR3 DNA reads as TGTGCCAGCAGCTCAGGGGTAGGGGAAAAACTGTTTTTT. The rearrangement links TRBV7-6 to TRBJ1-4; perhaps TRBD1 as D (6 bases). The V end lost 4 bases, the J end lost 8 bases, and 11 bases lay between the germline ends. The CDR3 has 13 amino acids. Germline V lookup: CDR1 SGHVS, CDR2 FNYEAQ.

The chain is built from TRBV27 and TRBJ2-2; weak D call: TRBD1 (6 bases). Germline CDR1 and CDR2: MNHEY and SMNVEV (reference sequence). Trimming pared 3 bases from V and 5 bases from J, leaving 16 bases between. The length of the CDR3 is 16 residues. CDR3 residues: CASSLGQGLGTGELFF. Written as DNA, the CDR3 is TGTGCCAGCAGTTTGGGTCAGGGGCTCGGGACCGGGGAGCTGTTTTTT.

The chain is built from TRBV28 and TRBJ2-6; unclear D gene. The V gene's germline CDR1 is MDHEN and CDR2 SYDVKM. This CDR3 contains 15 residues. V dropped 2 bases and J dropped 4 bases, with 9 bases sitting between them. In DNA form, the CDR3 reads TGTGCCAGCAGTTTACCCAATAGAGGGGCCAACGTCCTGACTTTC. The encoded protein is CASSLPNRGANVLTF.

The chain links TRBV7-6 to TRBJ2-1; 14 positions agree with TRBD2. The CDR3 consists of 19 residues. CDR1 and CDR2 (germline): SGHVS, FNYEAQ. The ends lost 4 bases at V and 8 bases at J; junction bases unmatched: 16. CDR3 bases: TGTGCCAGCAGCTCGAAGACTAGCGGGGGGGACACCGCGATCCATGAGCAGTTCTTC. Amino acid sequence: CASSSKTSGGDTAIHEQFF.

The chain couples TRBV7-2 to TRBJ1-5; a weak D match, TRBD1 (5 bases). V was cut by 2 bases and J by 4 bases, with 12 bases left in between. Germline CDR1 reads SGHTA; CDR2 reads FQGNSA. The CDR3 loop spans 15 amino acids. CDR3 DNA sequence: TGTGCCAGCAGCTTAACTCAACAGGAAAATCAGCCCCAGCATTTT. Its translation: CASSLTQQENQPQHF. Full variable domain (outside the CDR3, taken from reference TRBV7-2 and TRBJ1-5): GAGVSQSPSNKVTEKGKDVELRCDPISGHTALYWYRQSLGQGLEFLIYFQGNSAPDKSGLPSDRFSAERTGGSVSTLTIQRTQQEDSAVYLCASSLTQQENQPQHFGDGTRLSIL.

The chain carries TRBV7-9 and TRBJ1-4, with no clear D. Germline V CDR1 and CDR2: SEHNR, FQNEAQ (reference sequence). V lost 2 bases and J 0 bases, leaving 7 bases between the germline ends. There are 15 residues in the CDR3. CDR3 region: CASSLLGTTNEKLFF. For the CDR3, the DNA is TGTGCCAGCAGCTTACTCGGGACAACTAATGAAAAACTGTTTTTT.

The rearrangement links TRBV6-5 to TRBJ1-2; tentative D call: TRBD1 (6 bases). The CDR3 runs to 15 residues. V shed 7 bases and J shed 4 bases, with 19 bases lying between them. From germline, CDR1 is MNHEY and CDR2 SVGAGI. CDR3 region: CASTYQDSRGYGYTF. CDR3 nucleotide sequence: TGTGCCAGCACCTACCAAGACTCCAGGGGCTATGGCTACACCTTC.

This clone was detected once. The chain joins TRBV5-1 to TRBJ2-3; D is possibly TRBD1 (6 bases). CDR3 length equals 14 residues. Germline assignment: CDR1 SGHRS and CDR2 YFSETQ. V was shortened by 5 bases and J by 4 bases, with 14 bases between the two germline ends. In nucleotides, the CDR3 is TGCGCCAGCAGGTATACAGGGAGTCCAGATACGCAGTATTTT. Translated, it gives CASRYTGSPDTQYF.

The gene calls are TRBV7-8 and TRBJ2-2; maybe TRBD2 (6 bases). CDR1 is SGHVS, CDR2 FQNEAQ, per germline. Trimming shortened V by 6 bases and J by 2 bases, and 22 bases separated the two germline ends. CDR3 length: 18 residues. The CDR3 coding sequence is TGTGCCAGCAGGTCACCCCCCTGGGAGGACTCCAACACCGGGGAGCTGTTTTTT. It codes for CASRSPPWEDSNTGELFF.

This chain links TRBV9 with TRBJ1-1, with a weak D call TRBD1 (5 bases). V shed 6 bases and J shed 1 base, with 13 bases lying between them. Per germline, CDR1 SGDLS and CDR2 YYNGEE. The CDR3 loop spans 14 amino acids. The chain's CDR3 is CASNRGRPNTEAFF. The DNA of the CDR3 is TGTGCCAGCAATAGGGGCCGACCGAACACTGAAGCTTTCTTT.